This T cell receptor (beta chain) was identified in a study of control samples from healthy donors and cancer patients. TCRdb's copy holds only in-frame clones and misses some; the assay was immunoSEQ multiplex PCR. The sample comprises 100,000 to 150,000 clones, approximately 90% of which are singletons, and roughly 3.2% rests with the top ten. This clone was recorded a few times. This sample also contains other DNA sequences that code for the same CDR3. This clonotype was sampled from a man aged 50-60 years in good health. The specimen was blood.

CDR3 bases: TGTGCCAGCAGCGTAGTTAGCACAGATACGCAGTATTTT. Translating gives CASSVVSTDTQYF. V gene TRBV9 combines with J gene TRBJ2-3; D is uncertain. Germline assignment: CDR1 SGDLS and CDR2 YYNGEE. Between the trimmed V and J ends, which lost 0 bases and 0 bases, there was a span of 2 bases. The CDR3 is made up of 13 amino acids.